Following are 16 T cell receptor beta chains from one sample sequenced in a study of T cell clonotyping in hematopoietic cell transplantation. Data came from immunoSEQ multiplex PCR; TCRdb stores just in-frame clones and leaves some out. Among around 7,000 clones, roughly 98% were seen once, and the ten largest hold under 0.65%. The material was PBMCs, obtained 30 days after allogeneic stem cell transplant. The receptors come from a male patient between 60 and 69 years old who had an allogeneic stem cell transplant from a related donor, so the T cells may come from the graft donor. Some clones in this sample may be carry-over from other donors' samples.

This chain joins TRBV4-2 and TRBJ2-2; 12 bases agree with TRBD2. The V and J ends lost 1 base and 4 bases, in that order; junction bases with no gene match: 4. CDR1 and CDR2 from the germline V gene are LGHNA and YNFKEQ. CDR3 size: 17 residues. CDR3 sequence (DNA): TGTGCCAGCAGCCAAGGTGGACTAGCGGGACTCACCGGGGAGCTGTTTTTT. Its protein product is CASSQGGLAGLTGELFF.

V and J are TRBV4-1 and TRBJ1-5, with 7 bases aligning to TRBD1. V shed 3 bases, J shed 4 bases, and the junction held 6 bases outside the gene matches. In germline, CDR1 is MGHRA, CDR2 YSYEKL. The CDR3 is made up of 15 amino acids. The CDR3 is CASSQRDSTNQPQHF. The DNA of the CDR3 is TGCGCCAGCAGCCAGAGGGACAGCACAAATCAGCCCCAGCATTTT.

The V call is TRBV7-2, the J call TRBJ2-2; the D is unclear. The CDR3 has 13 amino acids. The V end was cut by 5 bases, the J end by 8 bases, with 12 bases between. CDR1 and CDR2 from the germline V gene are SGHTA and FQGNSA. The CDR3 here is CASSPSLVGELFF. CDR3 bases: TGTGCCAGCAGCCCCTCCTTGGTGGGGGAGCTGTTTTTT.

V and J are TRBV5-5 and TRBJ1-4; D is ambiguous. Germline V gene data show CDR1 as SGHKS and CDR2 as YYEKEE (reference sequence). Between the trimmed V and J ends, which lost 6 bases and 0 bases, there was a span of 9 bases. There are 14 residues in the CDR3. The CDR3 protein is CASTAGATNEKLFF. CDR3 sequence (DNA): TGTGCCAGCACTGCCGGAGCAACTAATGAAAAACTGTTTTTT.

V usage is TRBV4-1 and J usage is TRBJ2-1; the D is unclear. This CDR3 is built from 16 residues. Germline-derived CDR1 and CDR2 are MGHRA and YSYEKL. With 1 base removed from V and 1 base from J, the gap between germline ends came to 11 bases. CDR3 nucleotides: TGCGCCAGCAGCCAAGTACCCCTGCTGTCCTACAATGAGCAGTTCTTC. Its translation: CASSQVPLLSYNEQFF.

The chain employs TRBV30 and TRBJ1-1; D may be TRBD1 (5 bases). V was pared by 4 bases and J by 2 bases, with 14 bases between. Germline V gene lookup returns CDR1 GTSNPN and CDR2 SVGIG (reference sequence). The CDR3 runs to 14 residues. The CDR3 DNA is TGTGCCTGGACGAAGAGGGGTGTTAACACTGAAGCTTTCTTT. Its translation: CAWTKRGVNTEAFF.

The chain uses TRBV7-2 and TRBJ2-3; the match to TRBD2 covers 8 bases. The junction had 9 bases not matched to a gene; V was cut back by 1 base and J by 12 bases. This CDR3 spans 14 amino acids. CDR1 is SGHTA and CDR2 is FQGNSA in the germline V gene. The CDR3 DNA follows: TGTGCCAGCAGCTTAGAACGGGGGGGCTTTTCACAGTATTTT. This encodes CASSLERGGFSQYF.

V and J are TRBV6-5 and TRBJ1-5; D possibly corresponds to TRBD1 (6 bases). V dropped 0 bases and J dropped 7 bases, with 10 bases sitting between them. The CDR3 contains 14 residues. Germline V gene lookup returns CDR1 MNHEY and CDR2 SVGAGI. CDR3 nucleotides: TGTGCCAGCAGTTACTCGGACAGTGGGCAGCCCCAGCATTTT. This translates into CASSYSDSGQPQHF.

The J gene is TRBJ1-3, the V gene TRBV5-1, with no clear D. V lost 4 bases to trimming and J lost 0 bases, with 8 bases between them. The CDR3 is 14 amino acids. The germline V gene encodes CDR1 SGHRS and CDR2 YFSETQ. The DNA for the CDR3 is TGCGCCAGCAGCGCGTGGGGCTCTGGAAACACCATATATTTT. Amino acid sequence: CASSAWGSGNTIYF. Full variable domain (missing parts from reference TRBV5-1 and TRBJ1-3): KAGVTQTPRYLIKTRGQQVTLSCSPISGHRSVSWYQQTPGQGLQFLFEYFSETQRNKGNFPGRFSGRQFSNSRSEMNVSTLELGDSALYLCASSAWGSGNTIYFGEGSWLTVV.

The rearrangement joins TRBV5-1 to TRBJ1-3; D is unresolved. Looked up from germline, CDR1 is SGHRS and CDR2 is YFSETQ. CDR3 length equals 15 residues. Trimming removed 1 base from V and 0 bases from J, with 8 bases in between. Here the CDR3 reads CASSLSASSGNTIYF. CDR3 nucleotide sequence: TGCGCCAGCAGCTTGTCCGCCAGCTCTGGAAACACCATATATTTT.

The chain carries TRBV28 and TRBJ2-2; 8 bases are a match to TRBD2. CDR1 MDHEN and CDR2 SYDVKM come from the germline V gene. Unmatched junction bases numbered 7, after V lost 1 base and J lost 6 bases. The CDR3 consists of 16 residues. DNA for the CDR3: TGTGCCAGCAGTTTATCTGGGATAGCGGGGCCCGGGGAGCTGTTTTTT. Translating gives CASSLSGIAGPGELFF.

The V call is TRBV25-1, the J call TRBJ2-3; TRBD2 agrees at 11 bases. Per the germline V gene, CDR1 is MGHDK and CDR2 is SYGVNS. The CDR3 loop spans 16 amino acids. The V and J ends lost 3 bases and 3 bases, in that order; junction bases with no gene match: 5. The CDR3 DNA reads TGTGCCAGCAGTGACCTCATAGCGGGGGGGACAGATACGCAGTATTTT. It codes for CASSDLIAGGTDTQYF.

The rearrangement links TRBV19 to TRBJ2-2; TRBD2 matches 8 bases. The germline gives CDR1 LNHDA, CDR2 SQIVND (reference sequence). The trim removed 6 bases at V and 7 bases at J, leaving 19 bases unmatched. The CDR3 has 18 amino acids. This chain's CDR3 is CASSARGRGAQGSGELFF. The CDR3 DNA reads as TGTGCCAGTAGCGCTCGGGGGCGGGGGGCCCAAGGTAGCGGGGAGCTGTTTTTT.

The chain carries TRBV30 and TRBJ2-7, with D hard to call. This CDR3 comprises 11 residues. V gave up 1 base and J gave up 7 bases, with 8 bases separating them. The germline CDR1 and CDR2 sequences are GTSNPN and SVGIG (reference sequence). The CDR3 here is CAWSGGWEQYF. Here the CDR3 DNA reads TGTGCCTGGAGTGGAGGTTGGGAGCAGTACTTC.

This clone was recorded only once. The chain links TRBV4-1 to TRBJ2-7, with D uncertain. Per the germline V gene, CDR1 is MGHRA and CDR2 is YSYEKL. The ends were cut back, 4 bases at V and 0 bases at J, with 16 bases in the middle. The CDR3 sequence is 16 residues long. CDR3 loop: CASSLSRTANSYEQYF. The CDR3 nucleotides are TGCGCCAGCAGCCTCAGCCGCACAGCTAACTCCTACGAGCAGTACTTC.

The chain uses TRBV5-6 and TRBJ2-5; 7 bases agree with TRBD1. Looked up from germline, CDR1 is SGHDT and CDR2 is YYEEEE. Trimming removed 4 bases from V and 2 bases from J; junction bases left unmatched: 8. This CDR3 is 15 amino acids long. CDR3 sequence reads: CASSPRGTEQETQYF. In DNA form, the CDR3 reads TGTGCCAGCAGCCCGAGGGGGACAGAGCAAGAGACCCAGTACTTC.